The TCR beta chain described here comes from a study of blood T cell repertoires in COVID-19. The cohort comprised adults aged about 18 to 100 years residing in under 30 US areas. Exposed enrollees had met someone with a PCR-confirmed or clinician-diagnosed COVID-19 case at some point within the 2 weeks before study entry. There are 14 residues in the CDR3. Germline CDR1 reads MNHEY; CDR2 reads SVGAGI. V dropped 2 bases and J dropped 1 base, with 8 bases sitting between them. Profiled with immunoSEQ multiplex PCR; TCRdb holds only in-frame clones, not every one. The table has about 320,000 clones, around nine tenths seen once.

This receptor was taken from a woman in her thirties who had been exposed to COVID-19. V is TRBV6-5 and J is TRBJ1-1; a weak D match, TRBD1 (5 bases). Sequenced: PBMCs or T cells enriched from blood (not recorded which). Here the CDR3 reads CASSYGRANTEAFF. The CDR3 DNA is TGTGCCAGCAGTTACGGCAGGGCGAACACTGAAGCTTTCTTT.